This T cell receptor beta chain derives from a study of blood T cell repertoires in COVID-19. Overall study: Samples of COVID-19 (acute and convalescent) were obtained from the United States, Italy and Spain. Sources were T cells, B-cell-depleted T cells, or PBMCs; the material itself was cDNA or gDNA.

V lost 0 bases and J lost 15, with 27 bases in between. From germline, CDR1 is MGHRA and CDR2 YSYEKL. This CDR3 is 17 amino acids long. The method was immunoSEQ multiplex PCR; TCRdb's version includes in-frame clones alone and lacks a portion of them. The repertoire has a few hundred thousand clones, approximately 88% of them found once; the top ten carry around 3%. During active infection, Seattle patients enrolled and were then monitored through disease. The receptor was isolated from a woman aged 30 to 39 with COVID-19, enrolled during active disease. The sequenced material came from peripheral blood. V usage is TRBV4-1 and J usage is TRBJ2-1, with D perhaps matching TRBD1 (6 bases). The DNA of the CDR3 is TGCGCCAGCAGCCAAGATATGAGCGGACAGTCGACTAAATCTCTGTTCTTC. Amino acids: CASSQDMSGQSTKSLFF.